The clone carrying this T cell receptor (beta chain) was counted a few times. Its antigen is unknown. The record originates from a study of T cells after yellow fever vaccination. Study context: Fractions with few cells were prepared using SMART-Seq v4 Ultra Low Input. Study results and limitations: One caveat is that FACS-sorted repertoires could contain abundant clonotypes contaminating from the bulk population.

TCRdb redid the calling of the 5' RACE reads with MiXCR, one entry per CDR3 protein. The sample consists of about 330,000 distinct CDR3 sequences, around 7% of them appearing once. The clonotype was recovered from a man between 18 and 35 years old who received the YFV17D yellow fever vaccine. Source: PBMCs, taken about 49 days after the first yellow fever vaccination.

The CDR3 spells CASSLVFGTPTDTQYF. The CDR3 nucleotides are TGTGCCAGCAGCTTAGTATTTGGGACACCGACAGATACGCAGTATTTT. V is TRBV7-2 and J is TRBJ2-3, with D possibly matching TRBD1 (6 bases). V was trimmed by 1 base and J by 3 bases, leaving 14 bases between them. This CDR3 is built from 16 residues. The germline gives CDR1 SGHTA, CDR2 FQGNSA.